This entry features one T cell receptor beta chain sequence. The sample is drawn from a study of shared clonotypes between healthy human individuals. Produced via immunoSEQ multiplex PCR; TCRdb's table is partial and in-frame only. The table has about 2.4 million clones, over 85% seen once; the top ten hold roughly 0.15%. Germline CDR1 KGHSH, CDR2 LQKENI. Unmatched junction bases numbered 7, after V lost 3 bases and J lost 5 bases. The CDR3 is made up of 14 amino acids. Sample: naive CD4+ T cells sorted from blood. Sample subset: CD45RA+ positively selected. The clonotype was recovered from a man younger than 35 in good health. The chain carries TRBV18 and TRBJ2-7; 7 bases line up with TRBD1. For the CDR3, the DNA is TGTGCCAGCTCACCGGCAGGGGGTGTCCACGAGCAGTACTTC. Translating it yields CASSPAGGVHEQYF. The variable domain in full, completed from reference TRBV18 and TRBJ2-7, reads NAGVMQNPRHLVRRRGQEARLRCSPMKGHSHVYWYRQLPEEGLKFMVYLQKENIIDESGMPKERFSAEFPKEGPSILRIQQVVRGDSAAYFCASSPAGGVHEQYFGPGTRLTVT.